The T cell receptor (beta chain) described here comes from a study of CD4 T cells in relation to SARS-CoV-2 and coronaviruses. The unexposed donors gave CD4+ T cells in 2011-2018, prior to COVID-19. Cryopreserved PBMCs were CD4-enriched, then split into naive and memory cells. Of note for this clone: The antigen remains unidentified.

Naive and memory CD4+ T cell DNA was deep-sequenced without culture. TCRdb's copy holds only in-frame clones and misses some; the assay was immunoSEQ multiplex PCR. The sample has about 59,000 clones; 86% are singletons. The study's findings and limits: No donor gave both pre-pandemic and post-infection samples. Monoreactive clones expanded significantly more to SARS-CoV-2 than crossreactive clones did.

The germline V gene encodes CDR1 LGHDT and CDR2 YNNKEL (reference sequence). Trimming took 4 bases from V and 6 from J, leaving 15 bases between them. The CDR3 covers 14 residues. Sample: memory CD4+ T cells from PBMCs. The V and J genes are TRBV3-1 (or the pseudogene TRBV3-2) and TRBJ1-1; D is ambiguous. The clonotype originates from a human donor in good health. The DNA for the CDR3 is TGTGCCAGCAGCCCCGGAACTAACCGGCCTGAAGCTTTCTTT. Its translation: CASSPGTNRPEAFF.